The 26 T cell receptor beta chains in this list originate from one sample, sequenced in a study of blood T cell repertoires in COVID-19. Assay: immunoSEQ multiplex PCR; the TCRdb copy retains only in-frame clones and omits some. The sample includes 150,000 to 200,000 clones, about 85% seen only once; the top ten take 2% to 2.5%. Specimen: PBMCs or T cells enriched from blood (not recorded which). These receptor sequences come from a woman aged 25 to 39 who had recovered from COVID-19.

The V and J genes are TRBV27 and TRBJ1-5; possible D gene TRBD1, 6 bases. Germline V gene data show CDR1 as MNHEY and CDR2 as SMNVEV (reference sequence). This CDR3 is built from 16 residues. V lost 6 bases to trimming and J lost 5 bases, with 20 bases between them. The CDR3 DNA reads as TGTGCCAGCAGACAACTCCAGGGCGGGGGGCATCAGCCCCAGCATTTT. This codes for CASRQLQGGGHQPQHF.

DNA for the CDR3: TGTGCCAGCAGCATAGGATACGGGCAGGGCGGCAATGAGCAGTTCTTC. It translates to CASSIGYGQGGNEQFF. V and J are TRBV27 and TRBJ2-1, with D perhaps matching TRBD1 (5 bases). Germline CDR1 MNHEY, CDR2 SMNVEV (reference sequence). V dropped 6 bases and J dropped 6 bases, with 21 bases sitting between them. This CDR3 has 16 amino acids.

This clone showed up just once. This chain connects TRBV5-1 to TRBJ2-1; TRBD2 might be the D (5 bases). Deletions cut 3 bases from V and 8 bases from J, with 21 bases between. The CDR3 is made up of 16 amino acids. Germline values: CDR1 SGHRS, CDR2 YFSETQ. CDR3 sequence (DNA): TGCGCCAGCAGCTCTAGTCGGGGAACCAGAGGGTATGAGCAGTTCTTC. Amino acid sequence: CASSSSRGTRGYEQFF.

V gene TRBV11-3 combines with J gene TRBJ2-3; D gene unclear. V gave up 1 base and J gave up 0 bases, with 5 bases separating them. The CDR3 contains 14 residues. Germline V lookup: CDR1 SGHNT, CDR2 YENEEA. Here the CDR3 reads CASSLGASTDTQYF. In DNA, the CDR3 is TGTGCCAGCAGCTTAGGAGCTAGCACAGATACGCAGTATTTT.

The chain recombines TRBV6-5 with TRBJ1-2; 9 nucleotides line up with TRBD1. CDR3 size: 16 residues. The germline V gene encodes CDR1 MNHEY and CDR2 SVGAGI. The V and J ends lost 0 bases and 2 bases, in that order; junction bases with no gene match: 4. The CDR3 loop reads CASSYSIGQGNYGYTF. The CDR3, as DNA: TGTGCCAGCAGTTACTCCATAGGACAGGGGAACTATGGCTACACCTTC.

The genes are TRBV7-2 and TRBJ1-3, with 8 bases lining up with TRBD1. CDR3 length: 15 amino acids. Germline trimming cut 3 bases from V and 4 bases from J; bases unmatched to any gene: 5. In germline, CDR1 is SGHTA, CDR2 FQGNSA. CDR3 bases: TGTGCCAGCAGCTTGAGGGGACAGGACGGAAACACCATATATTTT. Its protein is CASSLRGQDGNTIYF.

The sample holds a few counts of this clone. The DNA for the CDR3 is TGTGCCTGGCAAACAGGGCCCAATCAGCCCCAGCATTTT. As protein: CAWQTGPNQPQHF. The genes are TRBV30 and TRBJ1-5; a weak D match, TRBD1 (6 bases). Trimming stripped 5 bases from V and 3 bases from J, with 11 bases between. Germline CDR1 is GTSNPN and CDR2 is SVGIG (reference sequence). CDR3 length: 13 amino acids.

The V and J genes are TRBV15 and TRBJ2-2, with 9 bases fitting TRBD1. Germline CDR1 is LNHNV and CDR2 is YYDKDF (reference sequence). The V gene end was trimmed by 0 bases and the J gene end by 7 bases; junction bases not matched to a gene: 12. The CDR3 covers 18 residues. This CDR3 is CATSRDWTGAVSGGELFF. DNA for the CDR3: TGTGCCACCAGCAGAGACTGGACAGGGGCTGTAAGTGGCGGGGAGCTGTTTTTT.

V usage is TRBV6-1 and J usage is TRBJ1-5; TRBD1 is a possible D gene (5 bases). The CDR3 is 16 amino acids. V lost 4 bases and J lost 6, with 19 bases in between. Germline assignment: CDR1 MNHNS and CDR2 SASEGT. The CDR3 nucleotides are TGTGCCAGCAGTGGTCAAGGACATTTCACTTTTCAGCCCCAGCATTTT. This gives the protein CASSGQGHFTFQPQHF.

CDR3 in DNA: TGTGCCAGCAGTTACGTTGGAGGCCCGTCCTACGAGCAGTACTTC. Its protein product is CASSYVGGPSYEQYF. This sequence joins TRBV6-2 or TRBV6-3 and TRBJ2-7; possibly TRBD2 for D (5 bases). The CDR3 totals 15 residues. V was cut by 2 bases and J by 1 base, with 12 bases left in between. Germline lookup yields CDR1 MNHEY and CDR2 SVGEGT.

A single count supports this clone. The CDR3 DNA reads TGTGCCAGCAGCTTTCCTCGGACTAGCGGGGCCTACGAGCAGTACTTC. Amino acid sequence: CASSFPRTSGAYEQYF. This chain joins TRBV7-2 and TRBJ2-7; the match to TRBD2 covers 12 bases. CDR3 length: 16 amino acids. Germline CDR1 SGHTA, CDR2 FQGNSA. The ends lost 3 bases at V and 2 bases at J; junction bases unmatched: 5.

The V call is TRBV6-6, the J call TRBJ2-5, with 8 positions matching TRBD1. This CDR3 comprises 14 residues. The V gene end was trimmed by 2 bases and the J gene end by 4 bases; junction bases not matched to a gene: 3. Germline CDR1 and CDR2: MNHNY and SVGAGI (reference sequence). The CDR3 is CASSYGTGGETQYF. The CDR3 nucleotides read TGTGCCAGCAGTTACGGGACAGGAGGAGAGACCCAGTACTTC.

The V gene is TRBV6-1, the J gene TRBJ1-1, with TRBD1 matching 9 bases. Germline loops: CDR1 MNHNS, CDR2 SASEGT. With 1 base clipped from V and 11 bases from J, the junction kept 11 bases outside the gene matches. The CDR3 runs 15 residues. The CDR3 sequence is CASSEVTGGGTRAFF. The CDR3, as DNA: TGTGCCAGCAGTGAAGTGACAGGGGGAGGGACGAGGGCTTTCTTT.

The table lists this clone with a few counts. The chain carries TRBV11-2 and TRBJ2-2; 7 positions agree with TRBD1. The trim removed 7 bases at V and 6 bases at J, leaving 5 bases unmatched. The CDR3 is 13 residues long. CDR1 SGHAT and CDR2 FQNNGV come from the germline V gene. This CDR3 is CASIKTGAGELFF. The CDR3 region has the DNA TGTGCCAGCATCAAAACAGGGGCCGGGGAGCTGTTTTTT.

In DNA, the CDR3 is TGTGCCAGCAGTCGGACAGGGGGCATGAACACTGAAGCTTTCTTT. It specifies CASSRTGGMNTEAFF. The chain is built from TRBV6-2 or TRBV6-3 and TRBJ1-1; 11 bases are shared with TRBD1. There are 15 residues in the CDR3. V lost 5 bases and J lost 0; bases outside the gene matches: 2. CDR1 is MNHEY, CDR2 SVGEGT, per germline.

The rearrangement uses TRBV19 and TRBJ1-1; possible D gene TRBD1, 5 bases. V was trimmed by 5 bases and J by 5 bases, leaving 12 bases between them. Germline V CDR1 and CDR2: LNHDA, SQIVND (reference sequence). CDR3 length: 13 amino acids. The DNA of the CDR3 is TGTGCCAGTAGTTCGAGGGGAGGGACTGAAGCTTTCTTT. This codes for CASSSRGGTEAFF.

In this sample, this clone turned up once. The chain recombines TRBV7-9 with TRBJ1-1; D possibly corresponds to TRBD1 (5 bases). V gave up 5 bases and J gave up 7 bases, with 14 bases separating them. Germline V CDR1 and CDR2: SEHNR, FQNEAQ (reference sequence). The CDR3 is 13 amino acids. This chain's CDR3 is CASSPYGGGEAFF. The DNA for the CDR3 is TGTGCCAGCAGCCCATACGGGGGGGGTGAAGCTTTCTTT.

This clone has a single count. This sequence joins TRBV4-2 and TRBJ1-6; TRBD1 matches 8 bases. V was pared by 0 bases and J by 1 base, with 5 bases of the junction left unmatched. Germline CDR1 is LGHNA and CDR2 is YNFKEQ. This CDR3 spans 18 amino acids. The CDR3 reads CASSQDWTGISYNSPLHF. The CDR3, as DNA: TGTGCCAGCAGCCAAGATTGGACAGGGATTTCCTATAATTCACCCCTCCACTTT.

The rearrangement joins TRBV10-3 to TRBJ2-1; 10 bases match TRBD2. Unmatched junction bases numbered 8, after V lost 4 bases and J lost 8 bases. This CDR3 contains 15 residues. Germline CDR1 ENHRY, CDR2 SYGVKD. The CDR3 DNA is TGTGCCATCAGTGCGGCTAGCGGGAGCTTCGATGAGCAGTTCTTC. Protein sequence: CAISAASGSFDEQFF.

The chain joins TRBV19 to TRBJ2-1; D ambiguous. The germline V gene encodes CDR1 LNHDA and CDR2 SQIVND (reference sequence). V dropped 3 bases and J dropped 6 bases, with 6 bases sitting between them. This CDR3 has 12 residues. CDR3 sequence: CASSMPSNEQFF. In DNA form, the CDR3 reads TGTGCCAGTAGTATGCCTAGCAATGAGCAGTTCTTC.

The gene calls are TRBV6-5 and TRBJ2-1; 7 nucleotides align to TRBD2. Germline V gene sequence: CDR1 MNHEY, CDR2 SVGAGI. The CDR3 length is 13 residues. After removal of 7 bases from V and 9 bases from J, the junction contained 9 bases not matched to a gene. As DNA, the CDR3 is TGTGCCAGCACCCAAACTAGCGCGGGTGAGCAGTTCTTC. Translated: CASTQTSAGEQFF.

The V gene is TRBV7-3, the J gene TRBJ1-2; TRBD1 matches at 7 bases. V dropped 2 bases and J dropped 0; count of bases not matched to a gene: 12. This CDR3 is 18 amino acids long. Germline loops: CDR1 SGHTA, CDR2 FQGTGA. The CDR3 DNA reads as TGTGCCAGCAGCTTACGCCGTAGGCCGCAGGGGGCTAACTATGGCTACACCTTC. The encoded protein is CASSLRRRPQGANYGYTF.

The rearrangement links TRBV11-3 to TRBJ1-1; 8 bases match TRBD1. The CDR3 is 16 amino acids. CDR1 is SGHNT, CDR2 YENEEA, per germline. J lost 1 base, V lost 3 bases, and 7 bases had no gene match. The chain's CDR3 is CASSFVLGQGNTEAFF. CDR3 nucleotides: TGTGCCAGCAGCTTTGTACTAGGACAGGGGAACACTGAAGCTTTCTTT.

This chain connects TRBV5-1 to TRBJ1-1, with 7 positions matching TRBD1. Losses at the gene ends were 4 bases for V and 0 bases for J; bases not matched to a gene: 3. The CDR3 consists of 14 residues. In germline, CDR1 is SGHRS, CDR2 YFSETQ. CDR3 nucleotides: TGCGCCAGCAGCCCACAGGGGCTGAACACTGAAGCTTTCTTT. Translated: CASSPQGLNTEAFF.

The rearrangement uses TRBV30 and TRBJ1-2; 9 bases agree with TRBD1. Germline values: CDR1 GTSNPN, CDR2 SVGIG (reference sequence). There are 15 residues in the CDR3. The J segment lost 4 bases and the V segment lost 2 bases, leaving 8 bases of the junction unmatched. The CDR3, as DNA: TGTGCCTGGAGTTCCGGCGGGACAGGGATCTATGGCTACACCTTC. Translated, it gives CAWSSGGTGIYGYTF.

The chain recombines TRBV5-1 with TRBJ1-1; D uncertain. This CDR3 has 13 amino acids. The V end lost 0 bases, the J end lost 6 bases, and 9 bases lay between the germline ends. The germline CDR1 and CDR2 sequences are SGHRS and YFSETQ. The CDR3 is CASSLALTAEAFF. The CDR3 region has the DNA TGCGCCAGCAGCTTGGCCTTAACAGCTGAAGCTTTCTTT.